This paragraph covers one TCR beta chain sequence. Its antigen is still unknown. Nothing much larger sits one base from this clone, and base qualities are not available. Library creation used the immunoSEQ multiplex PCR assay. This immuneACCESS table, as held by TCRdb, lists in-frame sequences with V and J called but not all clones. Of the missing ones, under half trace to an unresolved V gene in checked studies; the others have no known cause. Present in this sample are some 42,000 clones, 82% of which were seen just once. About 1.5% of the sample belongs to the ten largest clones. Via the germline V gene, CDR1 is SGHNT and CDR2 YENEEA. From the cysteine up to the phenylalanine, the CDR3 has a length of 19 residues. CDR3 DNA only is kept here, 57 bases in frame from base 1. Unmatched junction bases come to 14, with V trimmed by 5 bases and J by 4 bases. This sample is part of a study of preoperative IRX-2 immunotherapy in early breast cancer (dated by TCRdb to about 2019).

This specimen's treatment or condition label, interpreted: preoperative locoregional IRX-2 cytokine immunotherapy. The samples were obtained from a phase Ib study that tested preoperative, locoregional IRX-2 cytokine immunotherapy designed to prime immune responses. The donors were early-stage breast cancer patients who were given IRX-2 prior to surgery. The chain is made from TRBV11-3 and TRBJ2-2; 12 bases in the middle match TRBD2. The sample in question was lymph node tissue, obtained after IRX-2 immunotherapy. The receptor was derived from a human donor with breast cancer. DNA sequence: TGTGCCAGCAGCCCGCCTAGCGGGGGGGCCAAGTTGAGCACCGGGGAGCTGTTTTTT. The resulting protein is CASSPPSGGAKLSTGELFF.